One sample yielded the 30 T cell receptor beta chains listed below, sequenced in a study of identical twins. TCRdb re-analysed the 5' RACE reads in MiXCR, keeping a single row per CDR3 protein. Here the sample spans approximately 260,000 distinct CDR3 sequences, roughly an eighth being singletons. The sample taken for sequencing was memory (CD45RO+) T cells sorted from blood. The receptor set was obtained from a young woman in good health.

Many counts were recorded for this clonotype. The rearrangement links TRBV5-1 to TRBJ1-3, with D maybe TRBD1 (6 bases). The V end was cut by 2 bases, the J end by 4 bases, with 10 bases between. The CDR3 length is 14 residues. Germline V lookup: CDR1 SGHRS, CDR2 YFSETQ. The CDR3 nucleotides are TGCGCCAGCAGCTTATCAGGGGAGGGAAACACCATATATTTT. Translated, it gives CASSLSGEGNTIYF.

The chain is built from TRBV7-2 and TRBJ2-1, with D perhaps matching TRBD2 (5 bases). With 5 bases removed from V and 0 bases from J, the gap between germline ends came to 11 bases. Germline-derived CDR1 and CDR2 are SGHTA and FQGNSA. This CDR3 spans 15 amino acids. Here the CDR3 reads CASSLTRFSYNEQFF. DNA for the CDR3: TGTGCCAGCAGCCTAACTAGGTTCTCCTACAATGAGCAGTTCTTC.

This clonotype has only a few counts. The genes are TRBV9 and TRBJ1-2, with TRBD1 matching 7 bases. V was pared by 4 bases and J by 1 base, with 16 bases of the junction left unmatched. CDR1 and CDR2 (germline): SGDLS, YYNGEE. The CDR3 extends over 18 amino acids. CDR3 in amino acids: CASSPAGTVIPNNYGYTF. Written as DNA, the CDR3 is TGTGCCAGCAGCCCGGCCGGGACAGTAATTCCAAATAACTATGGCTACACCTTC.

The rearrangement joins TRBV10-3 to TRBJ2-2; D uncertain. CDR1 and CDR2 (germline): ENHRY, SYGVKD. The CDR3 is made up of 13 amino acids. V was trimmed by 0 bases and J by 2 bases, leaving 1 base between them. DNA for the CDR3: TGTGCCATCAGTGAGTCTAACACCGGGGAGCTGTTTTTT. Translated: CAISESNTGELFF.

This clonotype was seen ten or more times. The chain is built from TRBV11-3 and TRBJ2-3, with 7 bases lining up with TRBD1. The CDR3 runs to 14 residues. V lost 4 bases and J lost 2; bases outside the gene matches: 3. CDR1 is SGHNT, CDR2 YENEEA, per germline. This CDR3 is CASSSDRDTDTQYF. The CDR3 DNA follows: TGTGCCAGCAGCTCAGACAGGGACACAGATACGCAGTATTTT. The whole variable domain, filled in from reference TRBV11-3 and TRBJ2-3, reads EAGVVQSPRYKIIEKKQPVAFWCNPISGHNTLYWYLQNLGQGPELLIRYENEEAVDDSQLPKDRFSAERLKGVDSTLKIQPAELGDSAVYLCASSSDRDTDTQYFGPGTRLTVL.

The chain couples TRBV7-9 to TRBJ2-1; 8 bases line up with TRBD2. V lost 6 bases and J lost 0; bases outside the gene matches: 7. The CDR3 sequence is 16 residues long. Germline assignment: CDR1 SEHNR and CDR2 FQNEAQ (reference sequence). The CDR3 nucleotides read TGTGCCAGCAGTTTAAGCGGGAGCCGCTCCTACAATGAGCAGTTCTTC. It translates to CASSLSGSRSYNEQFF.

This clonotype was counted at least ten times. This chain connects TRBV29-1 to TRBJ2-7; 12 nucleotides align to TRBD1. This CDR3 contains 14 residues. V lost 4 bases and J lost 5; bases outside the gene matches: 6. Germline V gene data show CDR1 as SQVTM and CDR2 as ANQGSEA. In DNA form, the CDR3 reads TGCAGCGTTGTTGGGGGACAGGGGGCTAACGAGCAGTACTTC. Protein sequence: CSVVGGQGANEQYF.

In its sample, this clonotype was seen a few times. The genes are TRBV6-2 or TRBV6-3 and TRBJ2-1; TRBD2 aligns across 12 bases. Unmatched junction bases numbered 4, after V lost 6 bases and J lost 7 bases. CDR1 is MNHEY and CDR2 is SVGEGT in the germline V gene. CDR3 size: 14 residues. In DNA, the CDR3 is TGTGCCAGCAGAGGACTAGCGGGATCTAATGAGCAGTTCTTC. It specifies CASRGLAGSNEQFF.

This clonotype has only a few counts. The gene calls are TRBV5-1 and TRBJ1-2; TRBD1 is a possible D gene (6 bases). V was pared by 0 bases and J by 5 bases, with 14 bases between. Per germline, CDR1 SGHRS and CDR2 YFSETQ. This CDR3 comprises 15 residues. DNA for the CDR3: TGCGCCAGCAGCTTGGCAGGAGAGGGGGTTTATGGCTACACCTTC. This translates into CASSLAGEGVYGYTF. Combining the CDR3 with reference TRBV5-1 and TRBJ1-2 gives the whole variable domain KAGVTQTPRYLIKTRGQQVTLSCSPISGHRSVSWYQQTPGQGLQFLFEYFSETQRNKGNFPGRFSGRQFSNSRSEMNVSTLELGDSALYLCASSLAGEGVYGYTFGSGTRLTVV.

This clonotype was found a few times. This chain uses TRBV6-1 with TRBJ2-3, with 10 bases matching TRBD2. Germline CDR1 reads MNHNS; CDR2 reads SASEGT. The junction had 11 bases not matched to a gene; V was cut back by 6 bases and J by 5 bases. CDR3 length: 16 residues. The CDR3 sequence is CASRPAAGGPGDTQYF. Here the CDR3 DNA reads TGTGCCAGCAGACCTGCAGCGGGGGGGCCGGGAGATACGCAGTATTTT.

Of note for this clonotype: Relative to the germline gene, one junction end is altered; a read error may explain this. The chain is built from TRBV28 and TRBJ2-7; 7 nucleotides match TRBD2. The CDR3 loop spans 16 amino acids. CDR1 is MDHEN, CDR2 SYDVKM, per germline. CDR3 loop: CASSLGVLAVSYEKYF. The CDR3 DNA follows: TGTGCCAGCAGTTTAGGGGTCCTAGCGGTCTCCTACGAGAAGTACTTC.

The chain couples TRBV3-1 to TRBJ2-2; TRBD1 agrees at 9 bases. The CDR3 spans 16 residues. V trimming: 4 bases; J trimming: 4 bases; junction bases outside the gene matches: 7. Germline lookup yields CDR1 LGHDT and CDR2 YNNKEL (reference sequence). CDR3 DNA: TGTGCCAGCAGCCGGGGGACAGGGAGGAGCACCGGGGAGCTGTTTTTT. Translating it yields CASSRGTGRSTGELFF.

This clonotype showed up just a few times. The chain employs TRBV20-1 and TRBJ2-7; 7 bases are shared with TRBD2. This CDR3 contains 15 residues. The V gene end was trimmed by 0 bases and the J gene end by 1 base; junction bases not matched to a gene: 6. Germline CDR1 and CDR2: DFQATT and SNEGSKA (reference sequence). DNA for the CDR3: TGCAGTGCTAGAGATCCAACGGGGGGTTCCTACGAGCAGTACTTC. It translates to CSARDPTGGSYEQYF.

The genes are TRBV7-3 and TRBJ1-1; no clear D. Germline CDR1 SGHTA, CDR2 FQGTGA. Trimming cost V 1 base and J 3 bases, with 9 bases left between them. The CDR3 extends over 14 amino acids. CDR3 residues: CASSLNARDTEAFF. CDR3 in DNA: TGTGCCAGCAGCTTAAATGCGCGGGACACTGAAGCTTTCTTT. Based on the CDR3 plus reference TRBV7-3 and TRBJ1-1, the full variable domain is GAGVSQTPSNKVTEKGKYVELRCDPISGHTALYWYRQSLGQGPEFLIYFQGTGAADDSGLPNDRFFAVRPEGSVSTLKIQRTERGDSAVYLCASSLNARDTEAFFGQGTRLTVV.

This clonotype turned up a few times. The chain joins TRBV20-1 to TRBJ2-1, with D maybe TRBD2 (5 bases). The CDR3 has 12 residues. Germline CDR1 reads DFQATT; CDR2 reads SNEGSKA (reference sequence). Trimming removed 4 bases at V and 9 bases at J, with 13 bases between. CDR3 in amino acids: CSATTRSGEQFF. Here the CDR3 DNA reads TGCAGTGCTACCACTAGGTCGGGTGAGCAGTTCTTC.

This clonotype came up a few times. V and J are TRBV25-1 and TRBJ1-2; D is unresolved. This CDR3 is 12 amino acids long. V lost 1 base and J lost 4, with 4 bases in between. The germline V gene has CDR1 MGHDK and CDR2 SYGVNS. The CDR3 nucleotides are TGTGCCAGCAGTGAATCCGGCTATGGCTACACCTTC. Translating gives CASSESGYGYTF.

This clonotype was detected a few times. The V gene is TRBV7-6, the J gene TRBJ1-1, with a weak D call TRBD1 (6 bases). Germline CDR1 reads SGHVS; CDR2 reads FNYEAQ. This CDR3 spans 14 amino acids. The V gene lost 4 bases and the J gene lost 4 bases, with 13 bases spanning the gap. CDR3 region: CASSWTTGSTEAFF. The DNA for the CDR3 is TGTGCCAGCAGCTGGACCACAGGGTCCACTGAAGCTTTCTTT.

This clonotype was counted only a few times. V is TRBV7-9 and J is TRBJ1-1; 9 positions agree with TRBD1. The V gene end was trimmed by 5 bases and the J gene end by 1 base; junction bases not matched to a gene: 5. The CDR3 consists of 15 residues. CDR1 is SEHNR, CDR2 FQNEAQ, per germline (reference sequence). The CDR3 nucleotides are TGTGCCAGCAGCCCACAGGGGGCGGAGAACACTGAAGCTTTCTTT. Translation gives CASSPQGAENTEAFF.

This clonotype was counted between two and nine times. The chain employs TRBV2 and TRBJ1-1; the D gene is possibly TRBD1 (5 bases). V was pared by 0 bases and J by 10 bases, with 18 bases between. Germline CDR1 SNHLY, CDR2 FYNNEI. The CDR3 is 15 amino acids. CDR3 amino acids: CASSEATNLQDTAFF. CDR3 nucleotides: TGTGCCAGCAGTGAAGCCACGAACCTACAGGACACAGCTTTCTTT.

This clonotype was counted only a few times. The CDR3 loop reads CASSLDLAGFGGTDTQYF. The CDR3 nucleotides are TGTGCCAGCAGCTTAGACCTGGCTGGGTTTGGTGGCACAGATACGCAGTATTTT. The rearrangement links TRBV11-2 to TRBJ2-3, with D unresolved. Between the trimmed V and J ends, which lost 0 bases and 1 base, there was a span of 17 bases. From germline, CDR1 is SGHAT and CDR2 FQNNGV. This CDR3 is 18 amino acids long.

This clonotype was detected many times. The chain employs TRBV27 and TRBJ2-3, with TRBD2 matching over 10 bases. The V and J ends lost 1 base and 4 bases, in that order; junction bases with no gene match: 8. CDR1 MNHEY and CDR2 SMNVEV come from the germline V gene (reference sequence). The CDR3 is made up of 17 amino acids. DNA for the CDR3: TGTGCCAGCAGTTTATATCTAGCGGGAGATGGGTCAGATACGCAGTATTTT. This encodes CASSLYLAGDGSDTQYF.

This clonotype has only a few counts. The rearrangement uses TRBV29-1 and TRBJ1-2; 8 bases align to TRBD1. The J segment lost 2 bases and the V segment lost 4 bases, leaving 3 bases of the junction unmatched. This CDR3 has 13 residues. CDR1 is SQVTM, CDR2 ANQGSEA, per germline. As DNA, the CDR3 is TGCAGCGTTGGACAGGGGCGAAACTATGGCTACACCTTC. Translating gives CSVGQGRNYGYTF.

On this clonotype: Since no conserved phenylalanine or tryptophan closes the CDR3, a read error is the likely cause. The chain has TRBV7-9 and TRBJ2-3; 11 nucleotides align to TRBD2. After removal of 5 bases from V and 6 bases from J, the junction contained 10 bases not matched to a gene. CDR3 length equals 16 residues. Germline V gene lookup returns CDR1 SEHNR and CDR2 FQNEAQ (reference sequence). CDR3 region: CASSAALAGDSDTQYL. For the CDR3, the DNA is TGTGCCAGCAGCGCAGCACTAGCGGGGGATTCCGATACGCAGTATTTA.

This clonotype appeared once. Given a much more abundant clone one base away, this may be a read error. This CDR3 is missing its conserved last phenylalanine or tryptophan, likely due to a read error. CDR3 DNA sequence: TGTGCCAGCAGCAGGACAGGGTCTAACTATGGCTACACCTTG. Its translation is CASSRTGSNYGYTL. The genes are TRBV7-8 and TRBJ1-2; the match to TRBD1 covers 8 bases. Trimming cost V 5 bases and J 0 bases; bases outside gene matches: 2. Germline CDR1 and CDR2: SGHVS and FQNEAQ. This CDR3 spans 14 amino acids.

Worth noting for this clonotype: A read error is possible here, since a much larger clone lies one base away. The CDR3 DNA reads TGCGCCAGCAGCTGGAAGATGGGGGCCAGTGAGCAGTTCTTC. It codes for CASSWKMGASEQFF. The chain uses TRBV5-1 and TRBJ2-1, with D possibly TRBD1 on 6 matching bases. CDR3 length: 14 amino acids. The V gene's germline CDR1 is SGHRS and CDR2 YFSETQ. With 3 bases removed from V and 9 bases from J, the gap between germline ends came to 16 bases.

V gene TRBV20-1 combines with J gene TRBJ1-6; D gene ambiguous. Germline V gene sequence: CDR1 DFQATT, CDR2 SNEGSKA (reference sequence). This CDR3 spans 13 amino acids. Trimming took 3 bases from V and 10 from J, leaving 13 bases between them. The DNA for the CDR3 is TGCAGTGCTAGTTGGATCCTCGGGTCACCCCTCCACTTT. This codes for CSASWILGSPLHF.

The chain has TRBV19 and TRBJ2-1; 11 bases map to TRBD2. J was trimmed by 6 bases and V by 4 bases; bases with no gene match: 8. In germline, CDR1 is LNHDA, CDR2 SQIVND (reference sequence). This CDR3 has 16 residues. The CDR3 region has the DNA TGTGCCAGTAGTACCAATAGCGGGAGGGCCCGCAATGAGCAGTTCTTC. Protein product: CASSTNSGRARNEQFF.

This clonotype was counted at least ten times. The CDR3 here is CASSLSQGVLADTQYF. The CDR3 nucleotides read TGCGCCAGCAGCTTGTCTCAGGGGGTTTTGGCAGATACGCAGTATTTT. The rearrangement links TRBV5-1 to TRBJ2-3, with 7 bases aligning to TRBD1. With 1 base clipped from V and 4 bases from J, the junction kept 9 bases outside the gene matches. In germline, CDR1 is SGHRS, CDR2 YFSETQ. This CDR3 is built from 16 residues.

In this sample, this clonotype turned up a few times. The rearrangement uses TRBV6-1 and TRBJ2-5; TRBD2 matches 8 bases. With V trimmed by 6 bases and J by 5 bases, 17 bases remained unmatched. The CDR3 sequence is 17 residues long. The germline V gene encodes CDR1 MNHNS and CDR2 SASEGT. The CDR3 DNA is TGTGCCAGCAGCGAGCCTACCGGGACTAGAGCGTCGGAGACCCAGTACTTC. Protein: CASSEPTGTRASETQYF.

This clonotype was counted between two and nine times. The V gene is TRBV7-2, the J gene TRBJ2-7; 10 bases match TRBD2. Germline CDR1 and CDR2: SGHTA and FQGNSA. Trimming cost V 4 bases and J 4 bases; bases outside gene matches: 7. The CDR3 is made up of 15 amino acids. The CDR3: CASSSAASGSYEQYF. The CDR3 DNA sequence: TGTGCCAGCAGCTCAGCCGCTAGCGGGAGTTACGAGCAGTACTTC.